Presented here are 5 T cell receptor beta chains from one specimen sequenced in a study of T cell changes during pregnancy in multiple sclerosis. Produced via immunoSEQ multiplex PCR; TCRdb's table is partial and in-frame only. The sample lists tens of thousands of clones, approximately 92% occurring once. The specimen was peripheral blood, collected in the third trimester of pregnancy. These receptors all stem from a female donor in good health, enrolled as a control in a pregnancy study.

This chain joins TRBV7-9 and TRBJ2-1; 7 positions agree with TRBD2. The CDR3 loop spans 14 amino acids. Germline V gene sequence: CDR1 SEHNR, CDR2 FQNEAQ (reference sequence). The junction had 8 bases not matched to a gene; V was cut back by 2 bases and J by 10 bases. The CDR3 nucleotides are TGTGCCAGCAGCTTACCCCAGGCGGGAGTCGAGCAGTTCTTC. It is translated as CASSLPQAGVEQFF.

This chain joins TRBV5-1 and TRBJ2-1; D is possibly TRBD1 (5 bases). This CDR3 has 15 residues. The V end lost 0 bases, the J end lost 5 bases, and 12 bases lay between the germline ends. Germline V gives CDR1 SGHRS, CDR2 YFSETQ. The chain's CDR3 is CASSLVPSGNNEQFF. In nucleotides, the CDR3 is TGCGCCAGCAGCTTGGTACCATCAGGGAACAATGAGCAGTTCTTC. Using reference TRBV5-1 and TRBJ2-1 for the parts outside the CDR3, the full variable domain is KAGVTQTPRYLIKTRGQQVTLSCSPISGHRSVSWYQQTPGQGLQFLFEYFSETQRNKGNFPGRFSGRQFSNSRSEMNVSTLELGDSALYLCASSLVPSGNNEQFFGPGTRLTVL.

The chain has TRBV19 and TRBJ2-3; 12 nucleotides match TRBD2. Germline assignment: CDR1 LNHDA and CDR2 SQIVND (reference sequence). This CDR3 contains 18 residues. Trimming took 6 bases from V and 3 from J; bases not matched to a gene: 13. CDR3 nucleotide sequence: TGTGCCAGTAGCAACCATCAACTAGCGGGGGGTTATACAGATACGCAGTATTTT. Translation gives CASSNHQLAGGYTDTQYF.

The chain uses TRBV6-6 and TRBJ2-1; 8 nucleotides agree with TRBD2. The CDR3 length is 16 residues. V shed 6 bases, J shed 2 bases, and the junction held 9 bases outside the gene matches. Germline CDR1 reads MNHNY; CDR2 reads SVGAGI (reference sequence). In DNA form, the CDR3 reads TGTGCCAGCAGACGGGGGGGGTTCGGGGCCTACAATGAGCAGTTCTTC. It codes for CASRRGGFGAYNEQFF.

V usage is TRBV19 and J usage is TRBJ2-3; TRBD2 matches 15 bases. This CDR3 has 15 amino acids. V lost 6 bases, J lost 6 bases, and 4 bases stayed unmatched. From germline, CDR1 is LNHDA and CDR2 SQIVND (reference sequence). The CDR3 loop is CASRQGLAGGDTQYF. The CDR3 DNA reads as TGTGCCAGTAGGCAGGGACTAGCGGGAGGTGATACGCAGTATTTT.